Here is one TCR beta chain with its context. The sample is drawn from a study of T cell changes during pregnancy in multiple sclerosis. Sequencing used immunoSEQ multiplex PCR; TCRdb keeps in-frame clones, though not all of them. The table shows some 100,000 clones, with around 90% occurring only once. V lost 5 bases to trimming and J lost 2 bases; unmatched junction nucleotides: 3. Germline CDR1 and CDR2: MDHEN and SYDVKM. The CDR3 spans 15 residues. The receptor was derived from a female donor with multiple sclerosis, enrolled in a pregnancy study. Sequenced material: peripheral blood, taken in the second trimester of pregnancy. The chain recombines TRBV28 with TRBJ2-7; 13 bases map to TRBD2. The CDR3 DNA is TGTGCCAGCAGTCTCGGGACTAGCGGGACCTACGAGCAGTACTTC. Residues: CASSLGTSGTYEQYF.